A single sample is the source of the 14 T cell receptor beta chains below, sequenced in a study of T cells in Graves' hyperthyroidism and ophthalmopathy. RNA transcripts provided the source from which TCR beta CDR3 regions were amplified. Primed by the HTBI set, a first-round RT-PCR was run on the TCR CDR3. TCRdb re-called the multiplex PCR reads with MiXCR, one entry per CDR3 protein. The sample includes 400,000 to 600,000 distinct CDR3 sequences, around 20% of them seen just once. The sequenced sample consisted of blood. The receptors were sampled from a man aged 18 to 30 with Graves' hyperthyroidism.

In its sample, this clonotype was seen many times. The chain uses TRBV11-1 and TRBJ1-2; TRBD1 matches 9 bases. Trimming at V came to 1 base and at J to 8 bases, leaving 11 bases not matched to a gene. This CDR3 comprises 16 residues. CDR1 and CDR2 (germline): SGHAT, FQDESV (reference sequence). CDR3 protein: CASSLGDREKRGGYTF. The CDR3 region has the DNA TGTGCCAGCAGCTTAGGGGACAGGGAGAAGAGGGGCGGCTACACCTTC.

This clonotype was picked up a small number of times. The chain recombines TRBV3-1 with TRBJ1-1, with D unresolved. V was pared by 0 bases and J by 3 bases, with 11 bases between. The germline V gene encodes CDR1 LGHDT and CDR2 YNNKEL (reference sequence). CDR3 length: 15 amino acids. The CDR3 DNA is TGTGCCAGCAGCCAAGACATCGGGGAATACACTGAAGCTTTCTTT. It codes for CASSQDIGEYTEAFF.

In this sample, this clonotype turned up many times. CDR3: CASSYSPGGEQPQHF. The CDR3 bases are TGTGCCAGCAGTTACTCGCCGGGGGGCGAGCAGCCCCAGCATTTT. V and J are TRBV6-5 and TRBJ1-5, with D perhaps matching TRBD1 (6 bases). This CDR3 has 15 residues. Trimming pared 0 bases from V and 7 bases from J, leaving 13 bases between. Germline V lookup: CDR1 MNHEY, CDR2 SVGAGI.

This clonotype was detected many times. CDR3 in amino acids: CASSLGGMNTEAFF. CDR3 DNA: TGTGCCAGCAGTTTAGGGGGAATGAACACTGAAGCTTTCTTT. The chain couples TRBV12-3 or TRBV12-4 to TRBJ1-1; D gene unclear. This CDR3 contains 14 residues. Trimming left V 1 base short and J 0 bases short, with 6 bases between.

This clonotype was seen repeatedly, ten times or more. The chain has TRBV7-8 and TRBJ2-2; TRBD2 is a possible D gene (6 bases). The CDR3 covers 16 residues. V was pared by 5 bases and J by 6 bases, with 19 bases between. Germline V gives CDR1 SGHVS, CDR2 FQNEAQ. CDR3 sequence: CASSLSGALGSGELFF. CDR3 in DNA: TGTGCCAGCAGCCTTAGCGGTGCTCTGGGTTCCGGGGAGCTGTTTTTT.

In the case of this clonotype: A much more abundant neighbour one base away suggests this may be a read error. The V gene is TRBV28, the J gene TRBJ1-2; 9 nucleotides line up with TRBD1. Germline values: CDR1 MDHEN, CDR2 SYDVKM. The CDR3 consists of 13 residues. J gave up 8 bases and V 8 bases, and 9 bases lay outside the gene matches. This CDR3 is CASHWTGEYGYTF. CDR3 nucleotide sequence: TGTGCCAGCCATTGGACAGGGGAGTACGGCTACACCTTC.

This clonotype was observed a handful of times. The CDR3 loop is CASSTPEGTADFKSYNEQFF. DNA for the CDR3: TGCGCCAGCTCGACCCCCGAGGGGACAGCCGACTTTAAATCCTACAATGAGCAGTTCTTC. The chain joins TRBV4-1 to TRBJ2-1; TRBD1 aligns across 7 bases. Germline assignment: CDR1 MGHRA and CDR2 YSYEKL. The CDR3 totals 20 residues. V dropped 8 bases and J dropped 1; count of bases not matched to a gene: 23.

This sequence joins TRBV30 and TRBJ1-1; a possible D gene is TRBD1 (6 bases). Trimming cost V 7 bases and J 4 bases, with 13 bases left between them. The CDR3 consists of 12 residues. Per the germline V gene, CDR1 is GTSNPN and CDR2 is SVGIG (reference sequence). CDR3 in amino acids: CALQGLSTEAFF. For the CDR3, the DNA is TGTGCCTTACAGGGATTAAGCACTGAAGCTTTCTTT.

This clonotype was seen more than once but under ten times. The chain carries TRBV19 and TRBJ2-2, with no clear D. In germline, CDR1 is LNHDA, CDR2 SQIVND (reference sequence). This CDR3 is 12 amino acids long. The V gene lost 7 bases and the J gene lost 6 bases, with 9 bases spanning the gap. CDR3 DNA: TGTGCCAGTAACGGGCGCCCCGGGGAGCTGTTTTTT. This sequence encodes CASNGRPGELFF.

This clonotype was seen only a few times. The chain uses TRBV11-1 and TRBJ2-7; D might be TRBD1 (6 bases). V lost 5 bases to trimming and J lost 0 bases, with 20 bases between them. Germline-derived CDR1 and CDR2 are SGHAT and FQDESV (reference sequence). The CDR3 has 17 amino acids. The CDR3: CASSQGSRFFSSYEQYF. The CDR3 bases are TGTGCCAGCAGCCAGGGGTCAAGATTCTTCAGCTCCTACGAGCAGTACTTC.

This clonotype was recorded at least ten times. This CDR3 reads CASSSEGALKETQYF. The CDR3 nucleotides are TGTGCCAGCAGTTCTGAGGGGGCCTTAAAAGAGACCCAGTACTTC. The chain links TRBV12-3 or TRBV12-4 to TRBJ2-5; 7 bases line up with TRBD1. The CDR3 totals 15 residues. The ends lost 4 bases at V and 3 bases at J; junction bases unmatched: 8.

Only a few counts were recorded for this clonotype. A read error is possible here, since a much larger clone lies one base away. No conserved phenylalanine or tryptophan is present at the end of the CDR3, so a read error is the likely explanation. The chain joins TRBV6-1 to TRBJ2-5; D possibly corresponds to TRBD2 (5 bases). Trimming cost V 6 bases and J 2 bases, with 10 bases left between them. Germline V gene data show CDR1 as MNHNS and CDR2 as SASEGT. This CDR3 has 13 residues. The CDR3 region is CASSGPGQETQYS. The CDR3, as DNA: TGTGCCAGCAGCGGTCCGGGGCAAGAGACCCAGTACTCC.

This clonotype was seen ten or more times. V is TRBV2 and J is TRBJ1-1, with 7 bases lining up with TRBD1. V shed 6 bases and J 7 bases; nucleotides not matched to a gene: 8. This CDR3 contains 13 residues. The germline gives CDR1 SNHLY, CDR2 FYNNEI. Here the CDR3 reads CASRSTGIIEAFF. The DNA for the CDR3 is TGTGCCAGCAGGTCGACAGGGATCATTGAAGCTTTCTTT.

This clonotype was seen more than once but under ten times. The chain uses TRBV18 and TRBJ2-7; D is unresolved. CDR1 is KGHSH and CDR2 is LQKENI in the germline V gene. With 4 bases removed from V and 3 bases from J, the gap between germline ends came to 19 bases. CDR3 length: 16 amino acids. Here the CDR3 reads CASSLLPPAPNYEQYF. The CDR3 DNA reads as TGTGCCAGCTCACTTCTACCCCCGGCCCCGAACTACGAGCAGTACTTC.